This passage covers 13 T cell receptor beta chains from one sample sequenced in a study of blood T cell repertoires in COVID-19. Profiling relied on immunoSEQ multiplex PCR, and the TCRdb table lists in-frame clones only, not all of them. The table records under 150,000 clones, about 80% of them present only once. The sequenced material came from PBMCs or T cells enriched from blood (not recorded which). Receptor source: a middle-aged man with acute COVID-19.

The chain combines TRBV12-3 or TRBV12-4 with TRBJ2-7, with 10 bases identical to TRBD2. The CDR3 has 13 amino acids. V gave up 4 bases and J gave up 6 bases; unmatched junction bases: 3. CDR3 coding DNA: TGTGCCAGCAGTTCCCAGCGGGAGGGCGAGCAGTACTTC. This sequence encodes CASSSQREGEQYF.

V is TRBV12-3 or TRBV12-4 and J is TRBJ2-3, with D unclear. CDR3 length: 11 residues. The V end lost 2 bases, the J end lost 6 bases, and 3 bases lay between the germline ends. CDR3 in DNA: TGTGCCAGCAGTTTACAGGATACGCAGTATTTT. It translates to CASSLQDTQYF.

A remark on this clone: At one of its ends the junction is not consistent with the germline gene, which may arise from a read error. The CDR3 coding sequence is TGTGCTAGCAGCTTAATCGGGACAGTAGGAGAGACCCAGTACTTC. This encodes CASSLIGTVGETQYF. The genes are TRBV7-7 and TRBJ2-5; 7 bases fit TRBD1. The CDR3 is 15 residues long. Germline V gene sequence: CDR1 SSHAT, CDR2 FNYEAQ (reference sequence). The variable domain in full, with the rest retrieved from reference TRBV7-7 and TRBJ2-5, is GAGVSQSPRYKVTKRGQDVTLRCDPISSHATLYWYQQALGQGPEFLTYFNYEAQPDKSGLPSDRFSAERPEGSISTLTIQRTEQRDSAMYRCASSLIGTVGETQYFGPGTRLLVL.

The CDR3 DNA sequence: TGTGCCAGTAGCCTCGGGACTAGGGGCACAGATACGCAGTATTTT. Its translation: CASSLGTRGTDTQYF. J is TRBJ2-3 and V is TRBV19; 8 nucleotides align to TRBD2. CDR1 and CDR2 from the germline V gene are LNHDA and SQIVND (reference sequence). V lost 6 bases and J lost 1; bases outside the gene matches: 6. This CDR3 spans 15 amino acids.

This clone has just a few counts. The chain combines TRBV2 with TRBJ1-1; D perhaps matches TRBD1 (6 bases). Deletions cut 5 bases from V and 10 bases from J, with 11 bases between. The germline V gene encodes CDR1 SNHLY and CDR2 FYNNEI. The CDR3 spans 11 residues. The CDR3 nucleotides are TGTGCCAGCAGTTACAGGGAAGCAGCTTTCTTT. Its protein product is CASSYREAAFF.

The chain combines TRBV2 with TRBJ2-1, with D possibly matching TRBD1 (5 bases). Germline V gene lookup returns CDR1 SNHLY and CDR2 FYNNEI. The CDR3 is made up of 14 amino acids. Trimming pared 10 bases from V and 0 bases from J, leaving 13 bases between. CDR3 loop: CANDRGSSYNEQFF. CDR3 nucleotides: TGTGCCAACGATAGGGGTAGCTCCTACAATGAGCAGTTCTTC.

The J gene is TRBJ2-3, the V gene TRBV19; the match to TRBD2 covers 10 bases. With V trimmed by 6 bases and J by 1 base, 4 bases remained unmatched. CDR3 length: 15 amino acids. Germline V lookup: CDR1 LNHDA, CDR2 SQIVND (reference sequence). CDR3 protein: CASSLTSGGTDTQYF. In DNA form, the CDR3 reads TGTGCCAGTAGCCTAACTAGCGGGGGCACAGATACGCAGTATTTT.

The gene calls are TRBV12-3 or TRBV12-4 and TRBJ2-3, with a possible D match to TRBD1 (6 bases). The V and J ends lost 8 bases and 1 base respectively, with 10 bases between them. CDR3 length equals 13 residues. The CDR3 region is CASEDRRTDTQYF. The DNA of the CDR3 is TGTGCCAGCGAGGACAGACGCACAGATACGCAGTATTTT.

The V call is TRBV21-1, the J call TRBJ1-3; the table's D call, TRBD1, was not checked against the DNA. TRBV21-1 is a pseudogene segment. The CDR3 is 20 residues long. This chain's CDR3 is CASSMPPGQGVYFSGNTIYF. CDR3 DNA: TGTGCCAGCAGCATGCCGCCAGGACAGGGCGTTTACTTCTCTGGAAACACCATATATTTT.

The rearrangement uses TRBV10-2 and TRBJ2-7; the match to TRBD2 covers 12 bases. This CDR3 contains 15 residues. CDR1 is WSHSY, CDR2 SAAADI, per germline. V lost 6 bases, J lost 3 bases, and 6 bases stayed unmatched. The CDR3 DNA sequence: TGCGCCAGCAGAACTAGCGGGGGGAATGGCTACGAGCAGTACTTC. Residues: CASRTSGGNGYEQYF.

The chain uses TRBV11-1 and TRBJ2-7, with 10 bases fitting TRBD2. CDR1 is SGHAT and CDR2 is FQDESV in the germline V gene (reference sequence). V shed 2 bases, J shed 2 bases, and the junction held 3 bases outside the gene matches. This CDR3 has 15 amino acids. CDR3 DNA: TGTGCCAGCAGCTTAACTAGCGGGGCGACCTACGAGCAGTACTTC. Amino acid sequence: CASSLTSGATYEQYF.

J is TRBJ1-4 and V is TRBV5-4, with TRBD1 matching 8 bases. Per germline, CDR1 SGHNT and CDR2 YYREEE (reference sequence). The CDR3 totals 16 residues. After removal of 3 bases from V and 4 bases from J, the junction contained 8 bases not matched to a gene. The CDR3 DNA reads as TGTGCCAGCAGCTCAGGGGGCGCTTCCCTTAATGAAAAACTGTTTTTT. It specifies CASSSGGASLNEKLFF. Drawing the rest from reference TRBV5-4 and TRBJ1-4, the complete variable domain is ETGVTQSPTHLIKTRGQQVTLRCSSQSGHNTVSWYQQALGQGPQFIFQYYREEENGRGNFPPRFSGLQFPNYSSELNVNALELDDSALYLCASSSGGASLNEKLFFGSGTQLSVL.

J is TRBJ2-7 and V is TRBV14, with 7 bases identical to TRBD2. The CDR3 is made up of 14 amino acids. Germline V gene data show CDR1 as SGHDN and CDR2 as FVKESK. Trimming cost V 3 bases and J 3 bases; bases outside gene matches: 5. CDR3 DNA: TGTGCCAGCAGCCAGGGAGGGGCTGTCTACGAGCAGTACTTC. As protein: CASSQGGAVYEQYF.